This T cell receptor (beta chain) was identified during a study of cytomegalovirus exposure and HLA in healthy donors (TCRdb year 2017). About the study as a whole: In an earlier analysis of around 540 of the donors, 250 to 300 Gb of sequence data and 117 million unique TCR beta sequences from some 170 million T cells were reported. About 300 gigabases of sequencing data and 70 million to 85 million unique TCR sequences were included in an early release covering about 700 HLA-typed donors. Of the approximately 400 genotyped donors, approximately 82% fell in the genetic ancestry cluster associated with self-reported Caucasian donors. The study aimed to test whether signatures of past pathogen exposure could be identified by cataloging public T cell receptors. Using immunosequencing, the study profiled T cell repertoires from fewer than 700 subjects and related those repertoires to cytomegalovirus serostatus. Besides the first cohort of about 730 subjects, a separate validation cohort made up of 90 to 150 different subjects was used. High-throughput TCR immunosequencing, statistical association of individual TCRs with disease status, and machine learning were combined to predict cytomegalovirus infection status. A later analysis re-analyzed previously published TCR beta repertoires from roughly 630 donors and added high-resolution HLA genotyping to study TCR occurrence patterns. Rather than using new phenotypic data, the later analysis identified candidate immune exposures from TCR beta sequences and from how often those sequences occurred across donors. To decide whether each TCR beta V gene segment behaved as functional or pseudogenic, an earlier analysis of approximately 600 of the donors relied on high-throughput TCR beta sequencing. Donor age, sex, ethnicity and CMV serostatus were compiled together with the repertoire data. A later genetic analysis used genome-wide SNP genotypes for about 60% of the roughly 670 donors, treating that subset as a discovery cohort. Every repertoire in the discovery cohort had been generated on one and the same sequencing platform. HLA typing included class I and class II loci at four-digit resolution. The number of typed donors differed by locus: about 620-640 for A, B, C, DRB1 and DQB1; some 500 for DQA1; roughly 600 for DPA1; and some 470 for DPB1. Because of strong linkage in the cohort, a few DR-DQ haplotypes were treated as single units for association and clustering. Among some 400 genotyped donors of the cohort, an average of 235,054 unique TCR beta nucleotide sequences were sequenced per donor, 15% to 20% of them non-productive. Points the paper makes about the study in general: In a later analysis, TCR association rates were found to vary across HLA loci, with the most associated TCRs seen for DRB1 alleles and the fewest for HLA-C alleles. In vitro tests confirmed that a few of the cytomegalovirus-associated TCR beta chains recognize cytomegalovirus antigens. CMV serostatus was the only immune exposure information available for the cohort. According to a later genetic analysis, donors in an Asian-associated ancestry cluster had fewer N-insertions in productive TCRs than the approximately 700-donor mean. The authors suggested that the approach could potentially be generalized to other disease states and immunological phenotypes. A later analysis found that HLA-associated TCR beta chains were more clonally expanded and had lower generation probabilities than equally common non-associated chains. A cluster of highly shared sequence variants was judged likely to represent a technical artifact of the sequencing pipeline. Sequencing depth was assumed to be roughly uniform across donors in the presence/absence analyses, though that assumption may not hold. The classifier was reported to diagnose cytomegalovirus status with high specificity and sensitivity in both the original and validation cohorts. This cohort had only TCR beta chains sequenced, and the lack of alpha or paired-chain data limited which features could be detected. Some IMGT-functional V segments, including TRBV6-2 and TRBV6-3, could not be distinguished by the 87-base-pair reads and were therefore excluded. Most TCR sequences were observed very rarely across donors, whereas some public TCRs were present in many individuals. In an earlier analysis of around 600 of the donors, most TCR beta V segments were observed in productive rearrangements about 87% or about 30% of the time, broadly matching IMGT annotations. A later analysis found that most CMV-associated TCR beta chains appeared HLA-restricted, with HLA associations seemingly driven largely by CMV exposure. Several of the top co-occurrence clusters appeared to be linked to parvovirus B19, influenza, CMV and Epstein-Barr virus, according to a later analysis. Specific HLA alleles were associated with 15,000 to 20,000 TCR beta sequences at a false discovery rate of 0.05 in a later analysis. Because some donors lacked HLA typing at each locus, the association tests relied only on the typed subset. A total of 150 to 200 TCR beta chains were listed by the study as associated with cytomegalovirus. Strong co-occurrence of HLA alleles, especially DR and DQ, made assigning TCR associations to individual alleles difficult. About 15 rarely observed V segments, including chromosome 9 orphons, were excluded from the earlier analysis of just under 600 of the donors because counts were too low. Correlated functional status among segregating V segments might reflect linkage disequilibrium, but an unknown experimental factor could not be ruled out. A further reported finding was that TCR beta sequences accurately predicted the HLA-A and HLA-B alleles for most subjects in the first cohort. V-gene and J-gene trimming of TCR beta chains was associated with a missense DCLRE1C variant in a later genetic analysis, and the association was replicated in an independent cohort.

Libraries came from the immunoSEQ multiplex PCR assay. For the multiplex PCR, a mixture combining 60 forward primers for TCR Vbeta segments and 13 reverse primers for TCR Jbeta segments was used. The CDR3 region of rearranged TCR beta genes was amplified from genomic DNA with a multiplex PCR assay. The Illumina HiSeq System was used to sequence the amplified TCR beta libraries as 87-base-pair reads. In the source study's methods: A later analysis tallied 80 million to 95 million unique TCR beta chains across the 640 or so repertoires, and about 10 million of those chains were shared by two or more donors. A nearest-neighbor algorithm error-corrected the raw reads and collapsed the reads into unique sequences, merging closely related sequences to remove PCR and sequencing errors. Alignment of CDR3 sequences to IMGT reference sequences was used to assign V, D and J gene segments. For a sequence to be retained, a match of at least six nucleotides to both a V gene segment and a J gene segment was required. A rearrangement counted as productive if the CDR3 had no stop codons and remained in frame with V and J, and every other rearrangement counted as non-productive. Following IMGT convention, CDR3 was defined as the stretch from the second conserved V-encoded cysteine to the conserved J-encoded phenylalanine. The earlier analysis of about 560 of the donors excluded any sequence lacking an unambiguous match to a single V gene segment. An earlier analysis of approximately 590 of the donors called V segments functional above 56.7% productive rearrangements and segregating when the between-donor standard deviation exceeded 5%. A statistical classification framework was developed to diagnose cytomegalovirus status using the catalog of TCR beta chain sequences. In a later analysis, V and J genes were assigned by comparing TCR nucleotide sequences against IMGT/GENE-DB human TR gene sequences. A later analysis assigned CDR3 sequences and most-parsimonious VDJ recombination scenarios with the TCRdist pipeline. In a later analysis, each TCR beta chain was defined by its CDR3 amino acid sequence together with its V-gene family, and reads without a unique V-gene family were excluded. As a way to deal with suspected cross-contamination and a sequencing artifact, a later analysis dropped 592 nucleotide sequences that were highly shared and had low generation probability. For each public chain, a later analysis derived a clonal expansion index from normalized ranks of inferred template counts within each repertoire. In a later analysis, generation probabilities were computed with a VDJ recombination model fitted to out-of-frame rearrangements, and the resulting probabilities were checked against IGoR. In a later analysis, TCR-TCR, TCR-HLA and TCR-CMV co-occurrence was scored with hypergeometric tests, and a repertoire-size bias correction was applied to TCR pairs. To estimate false discovery rates, a later analysis permuted the HLA or CMV assignments 20 times. In a later analysis, co-occurring TCRs were grouped with DBSCAN, and TCRdist sequence similarity was added when clustering was performed within HLA-allele-positive subsets. Repertoires with fewer than 30,000 or more than 120,000 public chains were left out of co-occurrence clustering, as were five repertoires with anomalous nucleotide sharing. The clones in this table, taken by TCRdb from immuneACCESS, are in-frame only. Not every clone is retained; where verified, under half of the shortfall comes from an unresolved V gene, and the cause of the rest is unknown. V, J and clone size reflect that table, while D and trimming were determined from the DNA. In all, the sample holds 95,000 to 100,000 clones, and around 83% of those were seen once. 3% to 4% of the sample is in the top ten clones.

CDR1 and CDR2, per the germline V gene, are SGDLS and YYNGEE. Trimming takes 3 bases from V and 5 bases from J, and the germline ends sit 12 bases apart. The CDR3 sequence holds 14 residues, the cysteine and phenylalanine included. Kept here is only the CDR3 DNA, which spans 42 bases and is read in frame from base 1. Worth noting for this clone: Its cognate antigen has yet to be identified. No base qualities exist here, and no much larger clone lies one base off it.

The cohort comprised fewer than 750 healthy bone marrow donors. Cohort members were all nominally healthy when sampled, although unrecorded immune exposures were likely present. The donor tested CMV seropositive, placing the donor among the 289 seropositive members of the cohort. A peripheral blood sample was provided by each donor, and peripheral blood mononuclear cells were used for TCR beta sequencing. Genomic DNA was extracted from the blood cell samples with the Qiagen DNeasy Blood Extraction Kit. This TCR was sampled from a female donor in good health and CMV-seropositive. The sample taken for sequencing was PBMCs. The V and J segments used are TRBV9 and TRBJ1-5, with the identity of the D gene unclear. The DNA sequence reads TGTGCCAGCAGCGAGTTCGGTGGGCATCAGCCCCAGCATTTT. Its protein is CASSEFGGHQPQHF.